This T cell receptor beta chain derives from a study of T cell responses to AZD1222 COVID-19 vaccine. Study-wide results and limits: Increased Spike-specific TCR breadth and depth were observed after two AZD1222 doses.

Notes on this clone: Its specificity is unknown.

Profiling relied on immunoSEQ multiplex PCR, and the TCRdb table lists in-frame clones only, not all of them. The table lists 55,000 to 75,000 clones, roughly 85% of them singletons. Between the trimmed V and J ends, which lost 0 bases and 7 bases, there was a span of 7 bases. CDR3 length: 11 amino acids. Germline CDR1 GTSNPN, CDR2 SVGIG (reference sequence). The receptor comes from an adult in good health. This sequence joins TRBV30 and TRBJ2-7, with D unclear. Here the sequenced sample was peripheral blood, taken on day 0 of AZD1222 vaccination. The CDR3 sequence: CAWSVRSEQYF. In nucleotides, the CDR3 is TGTGCCTGGAGTGTAAGGTCGGAGCAGTACTTC.